This T cell receptor beta chain was recovered during a study of blood T cell repertoires in COVID-19. Comments on this clone: The junction does not match germline at one end; this may be a read error.

The authors' processing: Reference gene primer amplification in the assay estimated nucleated cell counts. Repertoires were generated with immunoSEQ multiplex PCR, while TCRdb's copy carries only in-frame clones and drops some. The V and J calls and the clone size are those of that table, but D and trimming were determined from the DNA. The data contain 110,000 or so clones, 70% to 90% of them seen just once; the ten biggest clones take up approximately 4.3%. CDR1 is LGHDT and CDR2 is YNNKEL in the germline V gene (reference sequence). CDR3 length equals 13 residues. The sequencing input was peripheral blood. The chain combines TRBV3-1 (or the pseudogene TRBV3-2) with TRBJ2-7; D possibly corresponds to TRBD1 (5 bases). The source is a woman in her forties or fifties with acute or convalescent COVID-19. CDR3 amino acids: CASGHVRDYEQYF. The CDR3, as DNA: TGTGCCAGCGGCCACGTCAGGGACTACGAGCAGTACTTC.